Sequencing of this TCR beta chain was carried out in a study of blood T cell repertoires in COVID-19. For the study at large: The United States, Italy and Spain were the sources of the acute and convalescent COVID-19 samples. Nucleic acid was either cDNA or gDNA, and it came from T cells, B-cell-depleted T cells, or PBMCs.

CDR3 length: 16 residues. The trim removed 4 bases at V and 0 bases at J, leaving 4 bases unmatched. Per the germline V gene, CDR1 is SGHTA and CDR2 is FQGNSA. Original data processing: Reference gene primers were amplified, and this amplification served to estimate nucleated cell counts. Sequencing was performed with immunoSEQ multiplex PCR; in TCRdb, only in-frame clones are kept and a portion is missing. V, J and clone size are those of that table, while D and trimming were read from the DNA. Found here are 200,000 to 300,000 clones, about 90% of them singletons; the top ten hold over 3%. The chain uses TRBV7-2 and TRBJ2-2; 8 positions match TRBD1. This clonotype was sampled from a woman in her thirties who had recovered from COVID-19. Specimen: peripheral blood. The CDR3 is CASSSRTGSNTGELFF. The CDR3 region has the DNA TGTGCCAGCAGCTCACGGACAGGGTCGAACACCGGGGAGCTGTTTTTT.